The rows below give T cell receptor beta chains drawn from one sample of a study of identical twins. TCRdb redid the calling of the 5' RACE reads with MiXCR, one entry per CDR3 protein. Here the sample spans 450,000 or so distinct CDR3 sequences, more than 13% being singletons. This sample also appeared in a second study, on yellow fever vaccine responses in identical twins.

The sample was CD4+ T cells sorted from blood. Receptors were obtained from a woman in her late teens or twenties in good health. CDR3s include the opening cysteine and the closing phenylalanine or tryptophan. Not every row has a clone size; where given, it reads once, few, many or a size class.

NA	TRBJ2-1	TRBV5-4	CASSLGQPPSGNEQFF
NA	TRBJ2-1	TRBV14	CASSPHSGTVINEQFF
many	TRBJ1-6	TRBV6-5	CASSYDAGTEHSPLHF
few	TRBJ1-5	TRBV3-1	CASSLGQVSSTGPQHF
many	TRBJ2-7	TRBV5-1	CASSFIAGGYEQYF
few	TRBJ2-7	TRBV7-9	CASSFMDRGRLLFF
NA	TRBJ2-3	TRBV2	CASHRDTDTQYF
NA	TRBJ2-5	TRBV11-1	CASSLALAGPETQYF
once	TRBJ2-5	TRBV11-2	CASTNKGALGQETQYF
NA	TRBJ2-1	TRBV20-1	CSAPRTSFHEQFF
few	TRBJ2-7	TRBV28	CASSLDQGQLEQYF
NA	TRBJ1-6	TRBV5-1	CASSLAVAGGYSPLHF
NA	TRBJ2-2	TRBV7-3	CASSWRGGLTGELFF
few	TRBJ2-3	TRBV25-1	CASSEWGQLGSYTQYF
NA	TRBJ2-7	TRBV20-1	CSARDGTGVYEQYF
few	TRBJ2-3	TRBV7-2	CASSSKRGDTQYF
many	TRBJ1-4	TRBV7-2	CASSSQGQANEKLFF
NA	TRBJ2-7	TRBV20-1	CSASVGAAYEQYF
NA	TRBJ1-2	TRBV12-3/TRBV12-4	CASSLRAGGSYGYTF
few	TRBJ2-1	TRBV5-6	CASSGGGLAVALTSYNEQFF
NA	TRBJ1-4	TRBV12-3/TRBV12-4	CASSLKQGEGKKLFF
many	TRBJ1-5	TRBV5-6	CASSLGLGQPQHF
few	TRBJ1-5	TRBV5-1	CASARAMMRTSNQPQHF
many	TRBJ2-1	TRBV29-1	CSVVTSGRVYNEQFF
NA	TRBJ2-7	TRBV10-3	CAISETTYEQYF
few	TRBJ2-5	TRBV5-1	CASSLLVLATETQYF
NA	TRBJ1-1	TRBV29-1	CSAGTANTEAFF
NA	TRBJ2-7	TRBV7-6	CASSFRRESVHEQYF
NA	TRBJ2-3	TRBV9	CASSVRTSGAADTQYF
few	TRBJ2-3	TRBV20-1	CSASDRGQGDTQYF
many	TRBJ2-2	TRBV4-2	CASSQQASGVNGELFF
NA	TRBJ2-2	TRBV6-5	CASSYFTGVLNTGELFF
many	TRBJ2-7	TRBV20-1	CSARWRRDSEQYF
NA	TRBJ2-1	TRBV30	CAWSVGTSEHNEQFF
NA	TRBJ2-3	TRBV6-2/TRBV6-3	CASRQIRDGTDTQYF
NA	TRBJ2-1	TRBV5-1	CASSITSGPSDEQFF
NA	TRBJ1-1	TRBV6-5	CASSYRGAMNTEAFF
NA	TRBJ2-1	TRBV19	CASSRFYSGPNNEQFF
NA	TRBJ2-3	TRBV12-3/TRBV12-4	CASSFSRTSGMPTLSTDTQYF
few	TRBJ2-2	TRBV6-1	CASSRSGNPGELFF
few	TRBJ2-7	TRBV6-2/TRBV6-3	CASSYSGRGIYEQYF
few	TRBJ1-4	TRBV3-1	CASSQGQVLGEKLFF
few	TRBJ2-3	TRBV28	CASSLGRTSGTDTQYF